This T cell receptor (beta chain) was documented in a study of cytomegalovirus exposure and HLA in healthy donors (dated by TCRdb to 2016 to 2017). Study-wide context: In an earlier analysis of roughly 500 of the donors, 250 to 350 Gb of sequence data and approximately 100 million unique TCR beta sequences from roughly 180 million T cells were reported. The genetic ancestry cluster associated with self-reported Caucasian donors included roughly four fifths of the roughly 410 genotyped donors. Several DR-DQ haplotypes were treated as single units for association and clustering because of strong linkage in the cohort. Around 320 gigabases of sequencing data and approximately 93 million unique TCR sequences were included in an early release covering 550 to 650 HLA-typed donors. The T cell repertoires of several hundred subjects were profiled by immunosequencing and related to cytomegalovirus serostatus. Rather than using new phenotypic data, the later analysis identified candidate immune exposures from TCR beta sequences and from how often those sequences occurred across donors. Donor age, sex, ethnicity and CMV serostatus were compiled alongside the repertoire data. The study combined high-throughput TCR immunosequencing, statistical association of individual TCRs with disease status, and machine learning to predict cytomegalovirus infection status. A later analysis re-examined previously published TCR beta repertoires from more than 650 donors and added high-resolution HLA genotyping to investigate patterns of TCR occurrence. To decide whether each TCR beta V gene segment behaved as functional or pseudogenic, an earlier analysis of some 570 of the donors relied on high-throughput TCR beta sequencing. The number of donors typed differed by locus, with roughly 620-630 for A, B, C, DRB1 and DQB1, around 500 for DQA1, about 610 for DPA1, and about 450 for DPB1. Besides the first cohort of roughly 640 subjects, a separate validation cohort made up of roughly 120 different subjects was used. All discovery cohort repertoires had been generated on a single sequencing platform. The study aimed to test whether signatures of past pathogen exposure could be identified by cataloging public T cell receptors. Both class I and class II loci were covered by HLA typing, at four-digit resolution. A later genetic analysis took genome-wide SNP genotypes for about 65% of the 666 donors and used that subset as a discovery cohort. On average, 235,054 unique TCR beta nucleotide sequences were sequenced per donor among a few hundred genotyped donors of the cohort, with about 17% of those sequences being non-productive.

The cohort was made up of 500 to 800 healthy bone marrow donors. At the time of sampling, all cohort members were nominally healthy, though unrecorded immune exposures were likely present. The donor was CMV seropositive and was included in the group of 250 to 300 seropositive cohort members. A peripheral blood sample was collected from each donor, and TCR beta sequencing was performed on peripheral blood mononuclear cells. The Qiagen DNeasy Blood Extraction Kit was used to extract genomic DNA from the blood cell samples. From cysteine to phenylalanine, the CDR3 is 17 amino acids long. Only CDR3 DNA remains: 51 bases, in frame from the first base. From the germline V gene (reference sequence), CDR1 is MNHEY and CDR2 is SMNVEV. V has 5 bases trimmed and J has 7 bases trimmed; junction bases matching no gene number 13. The full study reports these points: The cohort was sequenced for TCR beta chains only, and without alpha or paired-chain data the features that could be detected were limited. According to the authors, the approach could potentially be generalized to other disease states and immunological phenotypes. Compared with equally common non-associated chains, HLA-associated TCR beta chains in a later analysis were more clonally expanded and had lower generation probabilities. A later analysis reported that several top co-occurrence clusters appeared linked to parvovirus B19, influenza, CMV and Epstein-Barr virus. The presence/absence analyses assumed that sequencing depth was roughly uniform across donors, and that assumption may not be true. Linkage disequilibrium might explain the correlated functional status among segregating V segments, but an unknown experimental factor could not be excluded. Approximately 18 rarely observed V segments, including chromosome 9 orphons, were excluded from the earlier analysis of several hundred of the donors because counts were too low. A later analysis associated roughly 17,000 TCR beta sequences with specific HLA alleles at a false discovery rate of 0.05. Assigning TCR associations to individual alleles was difficult when HLA alleles, especially DR and DQ, strongly co-occurred. Most TCR sequences were seen in very few donors, while some public TCRs were found in many individuals. In a later analysis, most CMV-associated TCR beta chains were found to appear HLA-restricted, with HLA associations seemingly driven largely by CMV exposure. Cytomegalovirus status was reported to be diagnosed by the classifier with high specificity and sensitivity in both the original and validation cohorts. Because some donors lacked HLA typing at each locus, the association tests relied only on the typed subset. In an earlier analysis of approximately 590 of the donors, most TCR beta V segments appeared in productive rearrangements about 90% or about 30% of the time, broadly matching IMGT annotations. Because the 87-base-pair reads could not distinguish some IMGT-functional V segments, including TRBV6-2 and TRBV6-3, those segments were excluded. Three of the identified cytomegalovirus-associated TCR beta chains were confirmed in vitro to be specific for cytomegalovirus antigens. Immune exposure information for the cohort was limited to CMV serostatus. A further reported finding was that TCR beta sequences accurately predicted the HLA-A and HLA-B alleles for most subjects in the first cohort. Compared with the approximately 670-donor mean, donors in an Asian-associated ancestry cluster had fewer N-insertions in productive TCRs, according to a later genetic analysis. In a later genetic analysis, a missense DCLRE1C variant was associated with V-gene and J-gene trimming of TCR beta chains, and the association was replicated in an independent cohort. In the study, 150 to 200 TCR beta chains were listed as associated with cytomegalovirus. According to a later analysis, TCR association rates differed among HLA loci, with DRB1 alleles showing the most associated TCRs and HLA-C alleles showing the fewest. The sequencing pipeline was judged likely to have produced a cluster of highly shared sequence variants as a technical artifact.

Note on this clone: Which antigen it targets is not known. Qualities for individual bases were not recorded, and no much larger clone is one base off.

Libraries came from the immunoSEQ multiplex PCR assay. A mixture of 60 forward primers for TCR Vbeta segments and 13 reverse primers for TCR Jbeta segments was used in the multiplex PCR. A multiplex PCR assay on genomic DNA amplified the CDR3 region of rearranged TCR beta genes. The Illumina HiSeq System was used to sequence the amplified TCR beta libraries as 87-base-pair reads. As for the original processing: A later analysis tallied tens of millions of unique TCR beta chains across the 700 or so repertoires, and approximately 12 million of those chains were shared by two or more donors. To remove PCR and sequencing errors, raw reads were error-corrected and collapsed into unique sequences using a nearest-neighbor algorithm that merged closely related sequences. CDR3 sequences were aligned to IMGT reference sequences to assign V, D and J gene segments. For a sequence to be retained, at least a six-nucleotide match to both a V gene segment and a J gene segment was required. Rearrangements were classified as productive when the CDR3 lacked stop codons and remained in frame with V and J, and all other rearrangements were classified as non-productive. Following IMGT convention, CDR3 was defined as the stretch from the second conserved V-encoded cysteine to the conserved J-encoded phenylalanine. The earlier analysis of approximately 500 of the donors excluded sequences that lacked an unambiguous match to a single V gene segment. In an earlier analysis of approximately 500 of the donors, a V segment was called functional when productive rearrangements were above 56.7%, and segregating when the standard deviation between donors exceeded 5%. A statistical classification framework was built to diagnose cytomegalovirus status from the catalog of TCR beta chain sequences. A later analysis assigned V and J genes by comparing TCR nucleotide sequences with IMGT/GENE-DB human TR gene sequences. Using the TCRdist pipeline, a later analysis assigned CDR3 sequences along with most-parsimonious VDJ recombination scenarios. In a later analysis, every TCR beta chain was defined by the combination of its CDR3 amino acid sequence and its V-gene family, and reads without a unique V-gene family were dropped. To address suspected cross-contamination and a sequencing artifact, a later analysis removed 592 highly shared, low-generation-probability nucleotide sequences. For each public chain, a later analysis derived a clonal expansion index from normalized ranks of inferred template counts within each repertoire. A later analysis computed generation probabilities with a VDJ recombination model fitted to out-of-frame rearrangements, and checked the results against IGoR. A later analysis scored TCR-TCR, TCR-HLA and TCR-CMV co-occurrence with hypergeometric tests, applying a repertoire-size bias correction to TCR pairs. False discovery rates were estimated in a later analysis by permuting HLA or CMV assignments 20 times. In a later analysis, co-occurring TCRs were grouped using DBSCAN, with TCRdist sequence similarity added in when clustering inside HLA-allele-positive subsets. For co-occurrence clustering, repertoires with fewer than 30,000 or more than 120,000 public chains were excluded, along with roughly five repertoires with anomalous nucleotide sharing. TCRdb retrieved this table from immuneACCESS and kept in-frame rearrangements only. Not all clones are present; in checked studies, unresolved V genes account for under half, and no reason is known for the remainder. That table furnishes V, J and clone size, whereas the DNA furnished D and trimming. Recorded for this sample are around 200,000 clones; about 80% of them occurred a single time. The ten largest clonotypes hold roughly a tenth of the sample.

Sequenced input: PBMCs. This receptor was obtained from a woman between 45 and 65 years old in good health and CMV-seropositive. The V and J segments used are TRBV27 and TRBJ2-2; TRBD1 aligns with 10 central bases. The CDR3 region has the sequence CASSARQGASLYGELFF. The DNA sequence is as follows: TGTGCCAGCAGTGCCCGACAGGGGGCGAGTCTTTACGGGGAGCTGTTTTTT.